Listed below are T cell receptor beta chains from one sample, sequenced in a study of blood T cells in healthy people across ages. MiXCR, run by TCRdb on the 5' RACE reads, gives a single entry per CDR3 protein. The data hold 600,000 or so distinct CDR3 sequences, with 25% to 30% observed a single time. The sample comprised blood. These receptor sequences come from a woman of 80 years or more in good health. Both conserved end residues are part of each CDR3. Fields, in order: CDR3 protein, CDR3 DNA, V gene, clone size, D gene, J gene. D genes are given only for firm matches. The size field is filled for only some rows; it gives once, few, many or a size class.

CDR3aa: CASRPHLTGGVNTEAFF; CDR3nt: TGTGCCAGCAGGCCTCACCTAACCGGGGGGGTGAACACTGAAGCTTTCTTT; v_gene: TRBV5-6; abundance: many; d_gene: NA; j_gene: TRBJ1-1
CDR3aa: CASSSPGGILDGYTF; CDR3nt: TGTGCCAGCAGTTCCCCTGGGGGGATCCTGGATGGCTACACCTTC; v_gene: TRBV6-5; abundance: many; d_gene: NA; j_gene: TRBJ1-2
CDR3aa: CASSARTGRDTEAFF; CDR3nt: TGCGCCAGCAGCGCGAGGACAGGGAGAGACACTGAAGCTTTCTTT; v_gene: TRBV5-1; abundance: many; d_gene: TRBD1; j_gene: TRBJ1-1
CDR3aa: CASILLQGTHTEQYF; CDR3nt: TGTGCCAGCATCCTACTACAGGGGACACATACCGAGCAGTACTTC; v_gene: TRBV7-8; abundance: many; d_gene: TRBD1; j_gene: TRBJ2-7
CDR3aa: CAARGTYEQYF; CDR3nt: TGTGCCGCGAGGGGGACCTACGAGCAGTACTTC; v_gene: TRBV28; abundance: many; d_gene: NA; j_gene: TRBJ2-7
CDR3aa: CASSVRGDEQFF; CDR3nt: TGTGCCAGCAGCGTCAGGGGAGATGAGCAGTTCTTC; v_gene: TRBV9; abundance: many; d_gene: NA; j_gene: TRBJ2-1
CDR3aa: CASSEAGQRANYGYTF; CDR3nt: TGTGCCAGCAGTGAAGCGGGGCAAAGAGCTAACTATGGCTACACCTTC; v_gene: TRBV6-1; abundance: many; d_gene: NA; j_gene: TRBJ1-2
CDR3aa: CSARTGGWGGYTF; CDR3nt: TGCAGTGCCAGAACAGGGGGCTGGGGCGGCTACACCTTC; v_gene: TRBV20-1; abundance: NA; d_gene: TRBD1; j_gene: TRBJ1-2
CDR3aa: CASSLSTNIQYF; CDR3nt: TGTGCCAGCTCACTTTCGACAAACATTCAGTACTTC; v_gene: TRBV18; abundance: many; d_gene: NA; j_gene: TRBJ2-4
CDR3aa: CASSLSGGLPYEQYF; CDR3nt: TGTGCCAGCAGTCTTAGCGGGGGGCTCCCCTACGAGCAGTACTTC; v_gene: TRBV4-2; abundance: many; d_gene: TRBD2; j_gene: TRBJ2-7
CDR3aa: CAWSGGGQETQYF; CDR3nt: TGTGCCTGGAGTGGAGGTGGCCAAGAGACCCAGTACTTC; v_gene: TRBV30; abundance: NA; d_gene: NA; j_gene: TRBJ2-5
CDR3aa: CASSGLDNQPQHF; CDR3nt: TGTGCCAGCAGTGGCCTGGACAATCAGCCCCAGCATTTT; v_gene: TRBV2; abundance: NA; d_gene: NA; j_gene: TRBJ1-5
CDR3aa: CASSFTPRARDTLRHTDTQYF; CDR3nt: TGTGCCAGCAGTTTCACCCCCCGAGCCCGGGACACACTAAGACACACAGATACGCAGTATTTT; v_gene: TRBV27; abundance: many; d_gene: NA; j_gene: TRBJ2-3
CDR3aa: CASSLGPALSEQYF; CDR3nt: TGTGCCAGCAGCTTAGGTCCAGCTTTGAGTGAGCAGTACTTC; v_gene: TRBV7-2; abundance: NA; d_gene: NA; j_gene: TRBJ2-5
CDR3aa: CASSQEAGLGQETQYF; CDR3nt: TGTGCCAGCAGCCAAGAGGCAGGGCTGGGGCAAGAGACCCAGTACTTC; v_gene: TRBV14; abundance: many; d_gene: NA; j_gene: TRBJ2-5